The clone carrying this T cell receptor beta chain was picked up a small number of times. Assay used: immunoSEQ multiplex PCR; TCRdb lists only in-frame clones, some missing. The table lists almost 300,000 clones, more than 75% of them singletons. The sample is drawn from a study of blood T cell repertoires in COVID-19. The germline gives CDR1 MDHEN, CDR2 SYDVKM. This CDR3 spans 16 amino acids. V shed 5 bases and J 4 bases; nucleotides not matched to a gene: 11. The sample consisted of peripheral blood. The chain links TRBV28 to TRBJ2-7, with 10 positions matching TRBD1. This TCR was recovered from a man between 65 and 80 years old with acute or convalescent COVID-19. CDR3 sequence reads: CASSPSRGDRGYEQYF. The CDR3 DNA is TGTGCCAGCAGTCCAAGCAGAGGGGACAGGGGTTACGAGCAGTACTTC.